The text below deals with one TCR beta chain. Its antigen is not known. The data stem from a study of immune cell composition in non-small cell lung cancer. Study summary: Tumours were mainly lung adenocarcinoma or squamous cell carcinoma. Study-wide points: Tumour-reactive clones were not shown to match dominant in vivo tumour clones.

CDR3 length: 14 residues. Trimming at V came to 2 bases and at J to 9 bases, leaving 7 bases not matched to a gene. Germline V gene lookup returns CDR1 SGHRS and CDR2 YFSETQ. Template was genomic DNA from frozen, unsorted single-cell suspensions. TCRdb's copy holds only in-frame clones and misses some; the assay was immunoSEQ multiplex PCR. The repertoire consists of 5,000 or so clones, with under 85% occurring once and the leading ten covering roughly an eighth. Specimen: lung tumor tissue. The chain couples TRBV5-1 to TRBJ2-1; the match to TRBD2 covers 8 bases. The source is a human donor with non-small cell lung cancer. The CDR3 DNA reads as TGCGCCAGCAGCTTCAGCGGGAGTCTAGGTGAGCAGTTCTTC. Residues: CASSFSGSLGEQFF.